This record concerns one T cell receptor (beta chain) sequence. Clones were sequenced by immunoSEQ multiplex PCR, and TCRdb holds only the in-frame ones, with some missing. The table includes about 73,000 clones, approximately 90% detected once. The record originates from a study of cytomegalovirus exposure and HLA in healthy donors. Across the study: A subsequent analysis reported that the approximately 120 validation repertoires were produced on the same platform that had also been used for the roughly 670 first-cohort repertoires.

Germline-derived CDR1 and CDR2 are LNHDA and SQIVND (reference sequence). This CDR3 spans 15 amino acids. V shed 6 bases and J 0 bases; nucleotides not matched to a gene: 3. The sample comprised PBMCs. The TCR originated in a woman younger than 30 in good health and CMV-seropositive. The chain couples TRBV19 to TRBJ2-1; 9 nucleotides line up with TRBD2. The CDR3 region has the DNA TGTGCCAGTAGCCTTAGCGGGAGCTCCTACAATGAGCAGTTCTTC. As protein: CASSLSGSSYNEQFF.